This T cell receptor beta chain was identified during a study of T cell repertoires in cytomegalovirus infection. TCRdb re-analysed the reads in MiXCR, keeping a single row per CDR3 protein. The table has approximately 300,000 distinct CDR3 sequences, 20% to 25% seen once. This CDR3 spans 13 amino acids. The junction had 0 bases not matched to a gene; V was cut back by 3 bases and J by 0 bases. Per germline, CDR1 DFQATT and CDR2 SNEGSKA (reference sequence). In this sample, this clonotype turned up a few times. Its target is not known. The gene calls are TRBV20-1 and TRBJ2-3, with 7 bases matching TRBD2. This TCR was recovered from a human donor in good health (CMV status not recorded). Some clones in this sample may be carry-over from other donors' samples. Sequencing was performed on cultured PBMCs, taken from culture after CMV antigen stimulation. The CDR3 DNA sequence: TGCAGTGCTAGCGGGGGGAGCACAGATACGCAGTATTTT. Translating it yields CSASGGSTDTQYF.